Below are 10 T cell receptor beta chains sequenced from a single sample in a study of blood T cell repertoires in COVID-19 (dated by TCRdb to about 2020). The library relied on the immunoSEQ multiplex PCR assay. TCRdb took over this immuneACCESS table, retaining in-frame rearrangements with V and J assigned. Such tables are incomplete; in checked studies, under half of the missing clones stem from an unresolved V gene, and the remainder is unexplained. The sample table lists around 120,000 clones, under 80% of them with a count of one. The leading ten clones occupy less than 25% of the sample. The sequencing input was peripheral blood. All receptors derive from a man between 65 and 80 years old with active or convalescent COVID-19.

The J gene is TRBJ2-3, the V gene TRBV7-9; 10 nucleotides align to TRBD1. This CDR3 spans 16 amino acids. The trim removed 1 base at V and 5 bases at J, leaving 6 bases unmatched. Germline lookup yields CDR1 SEHNR and CDR2 FQNEAQ (reference sequence). CDR3 loop: CASSLGDRGLLDTQYF. The CDR3, as DNA: TGTGCCAGCAGCTTAGGCGACAGGGGGCTTCTAGATACGCAGTATTTT.

This clone is deemed medium-sized (0.01 to 0.1%). The genes are TRBV14 and TRBJ2-7; TRBD2 might be the D (5 bases). Germline V gives CDR1 SGHDN, CDR2 FVKESK. The CDR3 covers 12 residues. V was trimmed by 1 base and J by 10 bases, leaving 11 bases between them. CDR3 amino acids: CASSQGTFSQYF. The CDR3 DNA sequence: TGTGCCAGCAGCCAAGGGACTTTCTCTCAGTACTTC.

As for this clone: Other nucleotide sequences from this sample produce the same CDR3. The V call is TRBV6-5, the J call TRBJ1-1, with 8 bases that match TRBD1. The CDR3 extends over 14 amino acids. With 0 bases clipped from V and 4 bases from J, the junction kept 1 base outside the gene matches. Germline CDR1 MNHEY, CDR2 SVGAGI. The CDR3 bases are TGTGCCAGCAGTTACTCGACAGGGGTCACTGAAGCTTTCTTT. This encodes CASSYSTGVTEAFF.

This clone was found a few times. The chain joins TRBV7-8 to TRBJ1-4; TRBD1 matches at 9 bases. J was trimmed by 7 bases and V by 4 bases; bases with no gene match: 4. This CDR3 is built from 14 residues. Germline loops: CDR1 SGHVS, CDR2 FQNEAQ. CDR3 nucleotide sequence: TGTGCCAGCAGCTCAGGACAGGGGCCTGAAAAACTGTTTTTT. Translation gives CASSSGQGPEKLFF. Supplemented by reference TRBV7-8 and TRBJ1-4, the full variable domain reads GAGVSQSPRYKVAKRGQDVALRCDPISGHVSLFWYQQALGQGPEFLTYFQNEAQLDKSGLPSDRFFAERPEGSVSTLKIQRTQQEDSAVYLCASSSGQGPEKLFFGSGTQLSVL.

This rearrangement joins TRBV5-1 to TRBJ1-1, with 11 positions matching TRBD1. In germline, CDR1 is SGHRS, CDR2 YFSETQ. This CDR3 is 14 amino acids long. The junction had 5 bases not matched to a gene; V was cut back by 4 bases and J by 6 bases. CDR3 amino acids: CASSAGQGAAEAFF. Written as DNA, the CDR3 is TGCGCCAGCAGCGCAGGACAGGGGGCCGCTGAAGCTTTCTTT.

The chain combines TRBV4-1 with TRBJ1-1; the match to TRBD1 covers 10 bases. CDR1 and CDR2 from the germline V gene are MGHRA and YSYEKL. This CDR3 is built from 12 residues. The V and J ends lost 10 bases and 6 bases, in that order; junction bases with no gene match: 5. The chain's CDR3 is CATRGTGAEAFF. The CDR3 bases are TGCGCCACCCGTGGGACAGGGGCTGAAGCTTTCTTT.

This sequence joins TRBV6-5 and TRBJ2-1, with 10 bases that match TRBD1. This CDR3 region has 14 residues. Germline CDR1 is MNHEY and CDR2 is SVGAGI. V shed 5 bases, J shed 6 bases, and the junction held 4 bases outside the gene matches. CDR3 nucleotides: TGTGCCAGCAGTAACCGGGACAGGGGCAATGAGCAGTTCTTC. It codes for CASSNRDRGNEQFF.

This clone was seen more than once but under ten times. The chain combines TRBV27 with TRBJ1-1, with D tentatively TRBD1 (6 bases). The CDR3 consists of 15 residues. Germline-derived CDR1 and CDR2 are MNHEY and SMNVEV (reference sequence). V was pared by 7 bases and J by 0 bases, with 15 bases between. CDR3 loop: CASIHLGHLNTEAFF. As DNA, the CDR3 is TGTGCCAGCATCCACTTGGGACACCTGAACACTGAAGCTTTCTTT.

The V gene is TRBV5-5, the J gene TRBJ2-7; 8 bases map to TRBD2. The CDR3 covers 15 residues. V lost 3 bases, J lost 0 bases, and 5 bases stayed unmatched. The germline CDR1 and CDR2 sequences are SGHKS and YYEKEE (reference sequence). The chain's CDR3 is CASSYSGSSSYEQYF. The CDR3 bases are TGTGCCAGCAGCTACAGCGGGAGCTCCTCCTACGAGCAGTACTTC.

CDR3 DNA: TGTGCCAGCAGTTCGGTAAGCGGGAGGGGGAGCAATGAGCAGTTCTTC. Its translation: CASSSVSGRGSNEQFF. The gene calls are TRBV27 and TRBJ2-1; 10 bases agree with TRBD2. CDR1 is MNHEY, CDR2 SMNVEV, per germline (reference sequence). The CDR3 sequence is 16 residues long. V trimming: 4 bases; J trimming: 6 bases; junction bases outside the gene matches: 9.